One sample yielded the 28 T cell receptor beta chains listed below, sequenced in a study of blood T cell repertoires in COVID-19. TCRdb keeps only in-frame clones here, not all; method: immunoSEQ multiplex PCR. The sample yields roughly 190,000 clones, more than 80% seen once. What was sequenced was peripheral blood. The receptor source for this set is a woman in her sixties with acute or convalescent COVID-19.

This chain links TRBV6-5 with TRBJ1-1; 9 bases map to TRBD1. The length of the CDR3 is 13 residues. The V gene end was trimmed by 0 bases and the J gene end by 10 bases; junction bases not matched to a gene: 3. Germline V gives CDR1 MNHEY, CDR2 SVGAGI. Here the CDR3 DNA reads TGTGCCAGCAGTTACTCGGACAGGGGAGTAGCTTTCTTT. This translates into CASSYSDRGVAFF.

In this sample, this clone turned up once. The V and J genes are TRBV18 and TRBJ1-4, with D possibly TRBD1 on 5 matching bases. Trimming took off 6 bases at V and 0 bases at J, with 8 bases between the two ends. CDR1 and CDR2 from the germline V gene are KGHSH and LQKENI. CDR3 length equals 14 residues. The CDR3 here is CASSPGATNEKLFF. CDR3 nucleotides: TGTGCCAGCTCCCCGGGGGCAACTAATGAAAAACTGTTTTTT.

This chain connects TRBV5-1 to TRBJ2-2; 11 positions match TRBD1. The CDR3 runs to 16 residues. The J segment lost 6 bases and the V segment lost 2 bases, leaving 6 bases of the junction unmatched. Germline V gene sequence: CDR1 SGHRS, CDR2 YFSETQ. As DNA, the CDR3 is TGCGCCAGCAGCTTAGGACAGGGGGCTGCGGCCGGGGAGCTGTTTTTT. Translated, it gives CASSLGQGAAAGELFF.

This clone came up once. The chain has TRBV2 and TRBJ2-1; the D gene is possibly TRBD2 (6 bases). CDR3 length: 14 amino acids. The V end lost 6 bases, the J end lost 6 bases, and 15 bases lay between the germline ends. Germline CDR1 and CDR2: SNHLY and FYNNEI. Here the CDR3 reads CASRPRRGSNEQFF. Written as DNA, the CDR3 is TGTGCCAGCAGGCCTCGGCGGGGTAGCAATGAGCAGTTCTTC.

This clone is a singleton in its sample. This chain connects TRBV19 to TRBJ1-3; D not resolved. This CDR3 comprises 16 residues. The germline V gene has CDR1 LNHDA and CDR2 SQIVND (reference sequence). The V and J ends lost 5 bases and 0 bases respectively, with 14 bases between them. The CDR3 protein is CASSPLGLFSGNTIYF. CDR3 sequence (DNA): TGTGCCAGTAGTCCCTTAGGACTGTTCTCTGGAAACACCATATATTTT.

The chain couples TRBV7-2 to TRBJ1-1; D is uncertain. Germline CDR1 SGHTA, CDR2 FQGNSA. The ends were cut back, 5 bases at V and 4 bases at J, with 11 bases in the middle. The length of the CDR3 is 13 residues. The CDR3 DNA follows: TGTGCCAGCAGCCCCCCGGGAGTCACTGAAGCTTTCTTT. It encodes CASSPPGVTEAFF.

This sequence joins TRBV6-6 and TRBJ1-2; D perhaps matches TRBD1 (5 bases). CDR3 length: 16 amino acids. Germline V lookup: CDR1 MNHNY, CDR2 SVGAGI (reference sequence). The germline V and J ends were trimmed by 6 bases and 4 bases, with 21 bases remaining between them. DNA for the CDR3: TGTGCCAGCAGGGCCCCATTGACAGAGAATGTCTATGGCTACACCTTC. Translating it yields CASRAPLTENVYGYTF.

The chain is built from TRBV2 and TRBJ2-1, with TRBD2 as a possible D gene (5 bases). This CDR3 has 14 amino acids. CDR1 SNHLY and CDR2 FYNNEI come from the germline V gene. The V gene lost 4 bases and the J gene lost 8 bases, with 15 bases spanning the gap. CDR3 sequence (DNA): TGTGCCAGCAGTGTCGTACGGGGAATCGATGAGCAGTTCTTC. It yields the protein CASSVVRGIDEQFF. The full variable domain, its missing parts supplied by reference TRBV2 and TRBJ2-1, is EPEVTQTPSHQVTQMGQEVILRCVPISNHLYFYWYRQILGQKVEFLVSFYNNEISEKSEIFDDQFSVERPDGSNFTLKIRSTKLEDSAMYFCASSVVRGIDEQFFGPGTRLTVL.

The J gene is TRBJ1-4, the V gene TRBV10-3; TRBD1 might be the D (5 bases). From germline, CDR1 is ENHRY and CDR2 SYGVKD. V gave up 3 bases and J gave up 8 bases, with 10 bases separating them. This CDR3 spans 13 amino acids. CDR3 sequence (DNA): TGTGCCATCAGTGATGGACAAACCGAAAAACTGTTTTTT. Translation gives CAISDGQTEKLFF.

This clone was seen just once. The V gene is TRBV19, the J gene TRBJ2-1; D might be TRBD2 (6 bases). The ends were cut back, 5 bases at V and 8 bases at J, with 19 bases in the middle. The germline CDR1 and CDR2 sequences are LNHDA and SQIVND (reference sequence). The CDR3 covers 15 residues. The CDR3 protein is CASSGQPAGTDEQFF. The CDR3 coding sequence is TGTGCCAGTAGTGGCCAACCGGCGGGGACGGATGAGCAGTTCTTC.

The chain couples TRBV7-9 to TRBJ1-2, with D perhaps TRBD1 (6 bases). CDR1 is SEHNR, CDR2 FQNEAQ, per germline (reference sequence). V lost 5 bases and J 4 bases, leaving 17 bases between the germline ends. The CDR3 sequence is 15 residues long. The CDR3 loop reads CASSLSGGGSYGYTF. CDR3 DNA: TGTGCCAGCAGCCTTTCGGGGGGCGGGAGCTATGGCTACACCTTC. Complete variable domain (other parts from reference TRBV7-9 and TRBJ1-2): DTGVSQNPRHKITKRGQNVTFRCDPISEHNRLYWYRQTLGQGPEFLTYFQNEAQLEKSRLLSDRFSAERPKGSFSTLEIQRTEQGDSAMYLCASSLSGGGSYGYTFGSGTRLTVV.

The chain employs TRBV25-1 and TRBJ1-2, with D maybe TRBD1 (5 bases). Trimming shortened V by 5 bases and J by 11 bases, and 15 bases separated the two germline ends. Germline values: CDR1 MGHDK, CDR2 SYGVNS. CDR3 length: 12 residues. CDR3 nucleotide sequence: TGTGCCAGCAGTCCCCCGGGCGGGGGTTACACCTTC. It codes for CASSPPGGGYTF.

This chain uses TRBV7-2 with TRBJ2-3; 7 positions match TRBD2. Trimming removed 0 bases from V and 2 bases from J; junction bases left unmatched: 2. This CDR3 is 15 amino acids long. The V gene's germline CDR1 is SGHTA and CDR2 FQGNSA. The CDR3 here is CASSLARGFTDTQYF. In nucleotides, the CDR3 is TGTGCCAGCAGCTTAGCGCGGGGGTTCACAGATACGCAGTATTTT.

This clone occurred once. The V gene is TRBV20-1, the J gene TRBJ2-3; maybe TRBD2 (6 bases). The CDR3 extends over 16 amino acids. CDR1 and CDR2 (germline): DFQATT, SNEGSKA (reference sequence). V was clipped by 3 bases and J by 3 bases, with 19 bases between them. The CDR3 region is CSASQSRGKGTDTQYF. The CDR3 DNA reads TGCAGTGCTAGTCAATCCCGGGGGAAGGGAACAGATACGCAGTATTTT.

The genes are TRBV2 and TRBJ1-4; TRBD1 matches 9 bases. CDR1 and CDR2 from the germline V gene are SNHLY and FYNNEI. Trimming cost V 7 bases and J 3 bases; bases outside gene matches: 6. The CDR3 contains 15 residues. This chain's CDR3 is CASKKQGAANEKLFF. CDR3 sequence (DNA): TGTGCCAGCAAGAAACAGGGGGCTGCTAATGAAAAACTGTTTTTT.

The rearrangement joins TRBV5-1 to TRBJ1-2; a possible D gene is TRBD1 (6 bases). This CDR3 is built from 14 residues. Trimming shortened V by 3 bases and J by 8 bases, and 17 bases separated the two germline ends. Germline loops: CDR1 SGHRS, CDR2 YFSETQ. Here the CDR3 DNA reads TGCGCCAGCAGCTCGGCCTGGGCAGGGGAAGGCTACACCTTC. Its translation: CASSSAWAGEGYTF.

This rearrangement joins TRBV6-2 or TRBV6-3 to TRBJ1-5, with 8 bases that match TRBD1. The CDR3 has 16 amino acids. V gave up 6 bases and J gave up 7 bases; unmatched junction bases: 14. The germline V gene has CDR1 MNHEY and CDR2 SVGEGT. DNA of the CDR3: TGTGCCAGCAGCTCCAACACAGGGGGTCTAAAGCAGCCCCAGCATTTT. Its translation: CASSSNTGGLKQPQHF.

This rearrangement joins TRBV19 to TRBJ1-2; 7 bases are shared with TRBD1. V was pared by 6 bases and J by 2 bases, with 3 bases of the junction left unmatched. This CDR3 spans 13 amino acids. Germline V lookup: CDR1 LNHDA, CDR2 SQIVND (reference sequence). CDR3 protein: CASRQGGNYGYTF. The CDR3 DNA follows: TGTGCCAGTAGGCAGGGGGGCAACTATGGCTACACCTTC.

This rearrangement joins TRBV6-5 to TRBJ2-7; possibly TRBD2 for D (5 bases). V lost 0 bases, J lost 5 bases, and 14 bases lay in between. The CDR3 sequence is 15 residues long. From germline, CDR1 is MNHEY and CDR2 SVGAGI. CDR3 loop: CASSYSMAPRDEQYF. CDR3 sequence (DNA): TGTGCCAGCAGTTACTCGATGGCTCCGAGGGACGAGCAGTACTTC.

The V and J genes are TRBV5-1 and TRBJ1-1; 7 nucleotides agree with TRBD1. The germline V gene has CDR1 SGHRS and CDR2 YFSETQ. The trim removed 0 bases at V and 0 bases at J, leaving 2 bases unmatched. This CDR3 region has 15 residues. CDR3 nucleotide sequence: TGCGCCAGCAGCTTGGGTACAGGGGTGAACACTGAAGCTTTCTTT. Its translation: CASSLGTGVNTEAFF.

J is TRBJ2-3 and V is TRBV2; TRBD2 agrees at 7 bases. V shed 3 bases and J 3 bases; nucleotides not matched to a gene: 0. Germline CDR1 SNHLY, CDR2 FYNNEI. There are 13 residues in the CDR3. The CDR3 reads CASSERETDTQYF. The CDR3 DNA is TGTGCCAGCAGTGAGCGGGAGACAGATACGCAGTATTTT.

The chain employs TRBV9 and TRBJ2-3, with TRBD2 matching over 9 bases. This CDR3 has 15 residues. V shed 0 bases and J 4 bases; nucleotides not matched to a gene: 3. Germline V gene data show CDR1 as SGDLS and CDR2 as YYNGEE. The DNA for the CDR3 is TGTGCCAGCAGCGTAGTTAGCGGGAGAGCAGATACGCAGTATTTT. It yields the protein CASSVVSGRADTQYF.

This clone has more than one count but fewer than ten. This rearrangement joins TRBV6-5 to TRBJ2-1, with D maybe TRBD2 (5 bases). This CDR3 is 15 amino acids long. CDR1 and CDR2 (germline): MNHEY, SVGAGI. V lost 2 bases and J 6 bases, leaving 14 bases between the germline ends. The CDR3 spells CASSYGGRPGNEQFF. The CDR3 DNA reads TGTGCCAGCAGTTACGGAGGACGACCTGGCAATGAGCAGTTCTTC.

The chain recombines TRBV5-1 with TRBJ2-2, with TRBD1 identical over 7 bases. Germline-derived CDR1 and CDR2 are SGHRS and YFSETQ. There are 14 residues in the CDR3. V dropped 5 bases and J dropped 5; count of bases not matched to a gene: 6. The CDR3 sequence is CASREGGRTGELFF. In DNA, the CDR3 is TGCGCCAGCAGGGAAGGGGGCAGGACCGGGGAGCTGTTTTTT.

This clone turned up a few times. The V and J genes are TRBV5-1 and TRBJ2-4; D perhaps matches TRBD2 (6 bases). CDR3 length: 18 residues. Per the germline V gene, CDR1 is SGHRS and CDR2 is YFSETQ. V gave up 2 bases and J gave up 0 bases, with 18 bases separating them. The CDR3 DNA reads as TGCGCCAGCAGCTTCGTTACGGGGGATGGGGTAGCCAAAAACATTCAGTACTTC. It is translated as CASSFVTGDGVAKNIQYF.

The table lists this clone with a count of one. This chain connects TRBV28 to TRBJ1-1; tentative D call: TRBD1 (6 bases). The CDR3 extends over 13 amino acids. V lost 7 bases and J 5 bases, leaving 14 bases between the germline ends. Germline CDR1 is MDHEN and CDR2 is SYDVKM. The CDR3 DNA is TGTGCCAGCAACAAACAGGGTAATACTGAAGCTTTCTTT. Its translation is CASNKQGNTEAFF.

The gene calls are TRBV29-1 and TRBJ2-3, with 7 bases matching TRBD1. Germline V gene sequence: CDR1 SQVTM, CDR2 ANQGSEA. The CDR3 extends over 14 amino acids. Losses at the gene ends were 7 bases for V and 2 bases for J; bases not matched to a gene: 9. The CDR3 here is CSALPGQYTDTQYF. The CDR3, as DNA: TGCAGCGCCCTGCCGGGACAGTACACAGATACGCAGTATTTT.

This clone came up once. This sequence joins TRBV4-2 and TRBJ2-1; TRBD2 matches at 10 bases. The CDR3 is made up of 15 amino acids. Germline V gene lookup returns CDR1 LGHNA and CDR2 YNFKEQ. V lost 3 bases, J lost 4 bases, and 3 bases stayed unmatched. CDR3 loop: CASSQGLATYNEQFF. CDR3 bases: TGTGCCAGCAGCCAGGGACTAGCGACTTACAATGAGCAGTTCTTC.